The 9 T cell receptor beta chains reported below all come from one sample, sequenced in a study of PD-1 blockade in classical Hodgkin lymphoma. Every patient relapsed after autologous stem cell transplantation, and brentuximab vedotin exposure varied. Data came from immunoSEQ multiplex PCR; TCRdb stores just in-frame clones and leaves some out. The sample includes tens of thousands of clones, roughly 89% of them seen just once. Specimen: peripheral blood mononuclear cells (PBMCs), collected before the second cycle of nivolumab. The source of these receptors is a human donor with classical Hodgkin lymphoma.

The gene calls are TRBV9 and TRBJ2-2; D possibly matches TRBD1 or TRBD2 (5 bases each). V shed 1 base and J shed 4 bases, with 14 bases lying between them. The germline CDR1 and CDR2 sequences are SGDLS and YYNGEE. This CDR3 spans 16 amino acids. The CDR3 DNA sequence: TGTGCCAGCAGCGTAAGTGCCGGGACGGTCACCGGGGAGCTGTTTTTT. Amino acids: CASSVSAGTVTGELFF. The whole variable domain, filled in from reference TRBV9 and TRBJ2-2, reads DSGVTQTPKHLITATGQRVTLRCSPRSGDLSVYWYQQSLDQGLQFLIQYYNGEERAKGNILERFSAQQFPDLHSELNLSSLELGDSALYFCASSVSAGTVTGELFFGEGSRLTVL.

The chain employs TRBV6-6 and TRBJ1-2; the D is unclear. With 0 bases removed from V and 8 bases from J, the gap between germline ends came to 7 bases. In germline, CDR1 is MNHNY, CDR2 SVGAGI (reference sequence). The CDR3 has 12 amino acids. The CDR3 region is CASSYSRRGYTF. In DNA, the CDR3 is TGTGCCAGCAGTTACTCGAGAAGAGGCTACACCTTC.

V and J are TRBV19 and TRBJ1-1; 10 bases map to TRBD1. The CDR3 runs to 16 residues. Per germline, CDR1 LNHDA and CDR2 SQIVND (reference sequence). V was pared by 6 bases and J by 5 bases, with 12 bases of the junction left unmatched. In nucleotides, the CDR3 is TGTGCCAGTAGGTGGACAGGGGGAAGATCAAAGACTGAAGCTTTCTTT. It specifies CASRWTGGRSKTEAFF.

The chain employs TRBV2 and TRBJ2-3; 8 bases line up with TRBD2. Germline V CDR1 and CDR2: SNHLY, FYNNEI. The CDR3 has 15 amino acids. V was clipped by 4 bases and J by 4 bases; unmatched bases: 7. This CDR3 reads CASSGGGGRADTQYF. The CDR3 coding sequence is TGTGCCAGCAGTGGAGGCGGGGGGAGGGCAGATACGCAGTATTTT.

This chain links TRBV5-4 with TRBJ2-2; TRBD1 matches at 7 bases. V trimming: 3 bases; J trimming: 6 bases; junction bases outside the gene matches: 8. The CDR3 extends over 15 amino acids. Germline V gives CDR1 SGHNT, CDR2 YYREEE (reference sequence). Here the CDR3 DNA reads TGTGCCAGCAGCTCACGTACAGGGGTTGCCGGGGAGCTGTTTTTT. Its protein product is CASSSRTGVAGELFF.

This clone showed up just a few times. The chain couples TRBV7-2 to TRBJ2-3, with unresolved D. This CDR3 spans 14 amino acids. Germline V gene lookup returns CDR1 SGHTA and CDR2 FQGNSA. V lost 2 bases, J lost 1 base, and 7 bases lay in between. The CDR3 coding sequence is TGTGCCAGCAGCTTAAGGGCAGGCACAGATACGCAGTATTTT. It yields the protein CASSLRAGTDTQYF.

The chain recombines TRBV6-5 with TRBJ1-4, with 7 bases that match TRBD1. V shed 2 bases, J shed 4 bases, and the junction held 1 base outside the gene matches. Per the germline V gene, CDR1 is MNHEY and CDR2 is SVGAGI. The CDR3 is 14 residues long. The CDR3 DNA sequence: TGTGCCAGCAGTTACAGGGGGCTTAATGAAAAACTGTTTTTT. Protein: CASSYRGLNEKLFF.

The chain uses TRBV6-1 and TRBJ2-1, with no clear D. From germline, CDR1 is MNHNS and CDR2 SASEGT. The CDR3 consists of 15 residues. V was pared by 3 bases and J by 4 bases, with 13 bases between. CDR3 loop: CASSEHGLSYNEQFF. CDR3 bases: TGTGCCAGCAGTGAGCACGGATTATCGTACAATGAGCAGTTCTTC.

The V and J genes are TRBV5-6 and TRBJ2-7; 7 nucleotides line up with TRBD2. In germline, CDR1 is SGHDT, CDR2 YYEEEE. The CDR3 covers 12 residues. V shed 5 bases and J 6 bases; nucleotides not matched to a gene: 5. CDR3 sequence: CASRAGRGEQYF. DNA of the CDR3: TGTGCCAGCAGAGCGGGGAGGGGCGAGCAGTACTTC.